The source of this T cell receptor beta chain is a study of shared clonotypes between healthy human individuals. Researchers divided each subset's genomic DNA evenly across several immunoSEQ plates. Profiled with immunoSEQ multiplex PCR; TCRdb holds only in-frame clones, not every one. Of about half a million clones listed, over 70% are singletons. All donors were healthy HIV-negative adults lacking recent acute infections or vaccinations. The CDR3 totals 12 residues. V dropped 7 bases and J dropped 5 bases, with 9 bases sitting between them. CDR1 and CDR2 (germline): MDHEN, SYDVKM. The sample comprised PBMCs. The sequence derives from a woman aged 40 to 50 in good health. Some clones in this sample may be carry-over from other donors' samples. The chain combines TRBV28 with TRBJ2-1; TRBD2 might be the D (6 bases). The CDR3, as DNA: TGTGCCAGCAATAGCGGAAACAATGAGCAGTTCTTC. Its translation: CASNSGNNEQFF. Supplemented by reference TRBV28 and TRBJ2-1, the full variable domain reads DVKVTQSSRYLVKRTGEKVFLECVQDMDHENMFWYRQDPGLGLRLIYFSYDVKMKEKGDIPEGYSVSREKKERFSLILESASTNQTSMYLCASNSGNNEQFFGPGTRLTVL.